This TCR beta chain was obtained from a study of PD-1 blockade in classical Hodgkin lymphoma. This clone was seen a handful of times. Its specificity is not known. This CDR3 comprises 17 residues. Germline values: CDR1 MNHEY, CDR2 SMNVEV (reference sequence). Trimming shortened V by 6 bases and J by 2 bases, and 22 bases separated the two germline ends. Relapses following autologous stem cell transplantation were seen in all patients, with brentuximab vedotin exposure varying. Only in-frame clones appear in the TCRdb table, and some are missing; sequencing was by immunoSEQ multiplex PCR. This table holds roughly 13,000 clones, 60% to 80% found once. General observations from the study: Diversity in CD4+ TCRs, unlike that measured in CD8+ TCRs, had risen significantly by C4D1. Newly diagnosed patients reportedly had lower baseline TCR diversity than healthy donors. Anyone who began nivolumab under 1 year after ASCT was excluded.

Specimen: peripheral blood mononuclear cells (PBMCs), collected before the second cycle of nivolumab. The sequence was obtained from a human donor with classical Hodgkin lymphoma. This chain links TRBV27 with TRBJ1-2, with D possibly TRBD1 on 5 matching bases. CDR3 DNA: TGTGCCAGCAGCCCATTACGCGGGGGACGTTTCAACTATGGCTACACCTTC. The encoded protein is CASSPLRGGRFNYGYTF.